Detailed here is one T cell receptor beta chain. Its cognate antigen has yet to be identified. Base qualities are missing; no much larger clone stands one base away. This entry belongs to a study of control samples from healthy donors and cancer patients (dated by TCRdb to about 2020). The germline V gene provides CDR1 MDHEN and CDR2 SYDVKM. The CDR3 measures 12 amino acids from cysteine to phenylalanine. The only DNA kept is the CDR3, 36 bases in frame from the first base. V sheds 2 bases and J sheds 4 bases, leaving 3 bases between their ends. Receptor libraries were prepared by the immunoSEQ multiplex PCR assay. Held by TCRdb, this immuneACCESS table contains in-frame sequences only and omits some clones. Under half of the omission traces to an unresolved V gene where checked; the cause of the rest is unknown. The sample table lists 100,000 to 120,000 clones, roughly 88% of them with a count of one. About 3.7% of the sample is taken by the ten largest.

The specimen was PBMCs. The source is a woman aged 60 to 75 with lung cancer. The rearranged segments are TRBV28 and TRBJ1-3; a confident D gene designation cannot be given. The CDR3 loop reads CASSLRGNTIYF. The nucleotide sequence is TGTGCCAGCAGTTTACGGGGAAACACCATATATTTT.